The 28 T cell receptor beta chains below were found in one sample sequenced in a study of blood T cells in healthy people across ages. A J-beta primer mix and a sample-barcoded 5' primer were used in a second PCR of about 7 to 12 cycles. Each CDR3 protein gets one entry after TCRdb re-called the 5' RACE reads with MiXCR. The repertoire holds 1.5 million to 2 million distinct CDR3 sequences, with roughly 28% as singletons. The sequenced sample consisted of blood. The receptors were sampled from a woman in her 30s in good health.

The chain uses TRBV3-1 and TRBJ2-3; no clear D gene. The germline gives CDR1 LGHDT, CDR2 YNNKEL (reference sequence). CDR3 length: 14 residues. The ends were cut back, 5 bases at V and 14 bases at J, with 23 bases in the middle. The CDR3 region is CASSFTGDSHHSYF. In nucleotides, the CDR3 is TGTGCCAGCAGCTTTACGGGCGACTCCCATCATTCGTATTTT.

This clonotype appeared a few times. V and J are TRBV20-1 and TRBJ2-7; D may be TRBD1 or TRBD2 (6 bases each). The V and J ends lost 7 bases and 4 bases respectively, with 14 bases between them. This CDR3 is 12 amino acids long. CDR1 and CDR2 from the germline V gene are DFQATT and SNEGSKA (reference sequence). CDR3 sequence reads: CSGSGGGYEQYF. CDR3 DNA sequence: TGCAGTGGATCCGGGGGCGGTTACGAGCAGTACTTC.

Regarding this clonotype: The junction departs from the called germline gene at one end, perhaps through a read error. This chain links TRBV12-3 or TRBV12-4 with TRBJ2-3, with D uncertain. The CDR3 spans 14 residues. This CDR3 reads CASSLALSADTEYF. The CDR3 nucleotides are TGTGCCAGCAGTTTAGCGCTTTCGGCAGATACGGAGTATTTT.

The chain carries TRBV6-5 and TRBJ2-2; 10 positions match TRBD1. CDR1 is MNHEY, CDR2 SVGAGI, per germline. CDR3 length: 15 residues. V gave up 6 bases and J gave up 6 bases; unmatched junction bases: 7. The CDR3 DNA reads as TGTGCCAGCAGCCAGACCGGGACAGGGGCCGGGGAGCTGTTTTTT. This gives the protein CASSQTGTGAGELFF.

This clonotype was found a few times. The DNA for the CDR3 is TGCAGCGTGGCGGAGGTCTACGAGCAGTACTTC. Translation gives CSVAEVYEQYF. The rearrangement joins TRBV29-1 to TRBJ2-7, with D tentatively TRBD2 (5 bases). Germline values: CDR1 SQVTM, CDR2 ANQGSEA. This CDR3 region has 11 residues. Trimming cost V 6 bases and J 3 bases, with 9 bases left between them.

This sequence joins TRBV9 and TRBJ2-7; 7 bases match TRBD2. CDR3 length: 17 amino acids. V lost 3 bases and J lost 2; bases outside the gene matches: 14. Germline CDR1 SGDLS, CDR2 YYNGEE. CDR3 protein: CASSGRGRSGDTYEQYF. The CDR3 DNA reads TGTGCCAGCAGCGGACGAGGGCGGAGCGGGGATACCTACGAGCAGTACTTC.

This clonotype was recorded at least ten times. The genes are TRBV7-9 and TRBJ2-7; TRBD1 matches at 8 bases. The CDR3 is made up of 15 amino acids. Trimming cost V 5 bases and J 4 bases; bases outside gene matches: 10. Germline V CDR1 and CDR2: SEHNR, FQNEAQ (reference sequence). DNA of the CDR3: TGTGCCAGCAGCGTCCCCGGGACAGGAGAATACGAGCAGTACTTC. Protein sequence: CASSVPGTGEYEQYF. Full variable domain (remainder filled in from reference TRBV7-9 and TRBJ2-7): DTGVSQNPRHKITKRGQNVTFRCDPISEHNRLYWYRQTLGQGPEFLTYFQNEAQLEKSRLLSDRFSAERPKGSFSTLEIQRTEQGDSAMYLCASSVPGTGEYEQYFGPGTRLTVT.

Note on this clonotype: A read error may be the cause here, since a much bigger clone is one base away. The chain has TRBV20-1 and TRBJ2-5; TRBD2 might be the D (7 bases). Per the germline V gene, CDR1 is DFQATT and CDR2 is SNEGSKA (reference sequence). The CDR3 has 13 residues. V was trimmed by 4 bases and J by 2 bases, leaving 11 bases between them. CDR3 sequence: CSAKGGEQETQYF. CDR3 DNA: TGCAGTGCTAAGGGGGGGGAACAAGAGACCCAGTACTTC.

This clonotype was counted between two and nine times. The chain links TRBV12-3 or TRBV12-4 to TRBJ2-2; weak D call: TRBD2 (7 bases). With 3 bases removed from V and 8 bases from J, the gap between germline ends came to 10 bases. CDR3 length: 13 amino acids. The CDR3 spells CASSFRGAGELFF. For the CDR3, the DNA is TGTGCCAGCAGTTTCCGGGGGGCAGGGGAGCTGTTTTTT.

This clonotype appeared a few times. This may be a read error: a much more frequent sequence differs by one nucleotide. The gene calls are TRBV7-6 and TRBJ2-5, with TRBD2 matching over 7 bases. This CDR3 region has 12 residues. The V gene's germline CDR1 is SGHVS and CDR2 FNYEAQ. With V trimmed by 3 bases and J by 7 bases, 2 bases remained unmatched. This CDR3 is CASSFGGGTQYF. The CDR3 bases are TGTGCCAGCAGCTTTGGGGGGGGGACCCAGTACTTC. The full variable domain, its missing parts supplied by reference TRBV7-6 and TRBJ2-5, is GAGVSQSPRYKVTKRGQDVALRCDPISGHVSLYWYRQALGQGPEFLTYFNYEAQQDKSGLPNDRFSAERPEGSISTLTIQRTEQRDSAMYRCASSFGGGTQYFGPGTRLLVL.

The chain recombines TRBV7-2 with TRBJ2-1, with unresolved D. The CDR3 consists of 13 residues. Germline assignment: CDR1 SGHTA and CDR2 FQGNSA. The V end was cut by 0 bases, the J end by 10 bases, with 10 bases between. The CDR3 DNA sequence: TGTGCCAGCAGCTTAGCGCTGCTTAGGGAGCAGTTCTTC. Its translation is CASSLALLREQFF.

This clonotype was recorded a few times. This sequence joins TRBV7-9 and TRBJ1-5; D is possibly TRBD1 (5 bases). The germline V gene encodes CDR1 SEHNR and CDR2 FQNEAQ (reference sequence). V dropped 5 bases and J dropped 3 bases, with 14 bases sitting between them. This CDR3 comprises 15 residues. CDR3 DNA sequence: TGTGCCAGCAGCCGGGGGGGTCCCTACAATCAGCCCCAGCATTTT. It codes for CASSRGGPYNQPQHF.

V gene TRBV28 combines with J gene TRBJ1-1; possible D gene TRBD1, 6 bases. CDR3 length: 13 residues. The germline V and J ends were trimmed by 6 bases and 2 bases, with 10 bases remaining between them. In germline, CDR1 is MDHEN, CDR2 SYDVKM. DNA of the CDR3: TGTGCCAGCAGATGGGGACATAACACTGAAGCTTTCTTT. Its translation is CASRWGHNTEAFF.

This clonotype was detected only a few times. The V gene is TRBV6-1, the J gene TRBJ1-2; TRBD1 aligns across 7 bases. Trimming removed 6 bases from V and 4 bases from J; junction bases left unmatched: 8. Per the germline V gene, CDR1 is MNHNS and CDR2 is SASEGT. The CDR3 loop spans 14 amino acids. In nucleotides, the CDR3 is TGTGCCAGCAGGCCGGGGACAGTGAGCTATGGCTACACCTTC. Its protein is CASRPGTVSYGYTF.

This clonotype was counted between two and nine times. The V and J genes are TRBV10-1 and TRBJ2-3; possibly TRBD1 for D (6 bases). CDR3 size: 17 residues. V was shortened by 0 bases and J by 4 bases, with 17 bases between the two germline ends. Looked up from germline, CDR1 is WNHNN and CDR2 is SYGVQD (reference sequence). The CDR3 nucleotides read TGCGCCAGCAGTGAGTCCTCCATAGCAGGGGAGTCAGATACGCAGTATTTT. Translating gives CASSESSIAGESDTQYF.

This clonotype has only a few counts. The chain links TRBV7-6 to TRBJ1-2; no firm D call. The CDR3 sequence is 13 residues long. Germline V gene data show CDR1 as SGHVS and CDR2 as FNYEAQ. V dropped 4 bases and J dropped 5 bases, with 11 bases sitting between them. In nucleotides, the CDR3 is TGTGCCAGCAGCTACCCTGGAGAGTATGGCTACACCTTC. This encodes CASSYPGEYGYTF.

There are a few counts of this clonotype. V and J are TRBV7-9 and TRBJ1-2; TRBD1 aligns across 12 bases. CDR3 size: 14 residues. Germline-derived CDR1 and CDR2 are SEHNR and FQNEAQ (reference sequence). V was pared by 5 bases and J by 6 bases, with 4 bases of the junction left unmatched. CDR3 bases: TGTGCCAGCAGCCAAGGGACAGGGGGCGATGGCTACACCTTC. Translation: CASSQGTGGDGYTF.

This clonotype was counted only a few times. The chain joins TRBV5-1 to TRBJ2-3; TRBD2 matches at 8 bases. The CDR3 contains 15 residues. Trimming at V came to 1 base and at J to 3 bases, leaving 4 bases not matched to a gene. The germline V gene has CDR1 SGHRS and CDR2 YFSETQ. The CDR3 region has the DNA TGCGCCAGCAGCTTGCAGCGGGGGAGAACAGATACGCAGTATTTT. The encoded protein is CASSLQRGRTDTQYF.

This clonotype was observed a few times. The chain is built from TRBV11-2 and TRBJ2-1, with a weak D call TRBD2 (6 bases). CDR3 size: 14 residues. Germline V lookup: CDR1 SGHAT, CDR2 FQNNGV. V lost 5 bases and J 5 bases, leaving 13 bases between the germline ends. The CDR3 DNA reads as TGTGCCAGCAGCGTTCGGGGACTCGACAATGAGCAGTTCTTC. Translated: CASSVRGLDNEQFF.

The CDR3 DNA sequence: TGTGCCAGCAGTGGGGGAGGGACTAGCGACGAGCAGTACTTC. This codes for CASSGGGTSDEQYF. V usage is TRBV6-6 and J usage is TRBJ2-7; the match to TRBD2 covers 10 bases. Germline CDR1 is MNHNY and CDR2 is SVGAGI (reference sequence). Unmatched junction bases numbered 6, after V lost 5 bases and J lost 5 bases. CDR3 length equals 14 residues.

In its sample, this clonotype was seen a few times. The chain links TRBV6-5 to TRBJ1-1; D not certain. This CDR3 comprises 14 residues. The V gene's germline CDR1 is MNHEY and CDR2 SVGAGI. V gave up 0 bases and J gave up 1 base, with 6 bases separating them. CDR3: CASSYSLQNTEAFF. The CDR3 DNA sequence: TGTGCCAGCAGTTACTCGCTGCAGAACACTGAAGCTTTCTTT.

This chain connects TRBV3-1 to TRBJ2-1; 11 bases are a match to TRBD2. Losses at the gene ends were 5 bases for V and 5 bases for J; bases not matched to a gene: 8. The CDR3 is made up of 16 amino acids. CDR1 and CDR2 (germline): LGHDT, YNNKEL (reference sequence). In nucleotides, the CDR3 is TGTGCCAGCAGCGCCACTAGCGGGAGTGGGGACAATGAGCAGTTCTTC. Translating gives CASSATSGSGDNEQFF.

A remark on this clonotype: A much larger clone sits a single nucleotide away, making a read error possible. This chain uses TRBV29-1 with TRBJ2-4; 13 bases fit TRBD2. The germline V gene encodes CDR1 SQVTM and CDR2 ANQGSEA. The CDR3 is 19 amino acids. Here the CDR3 DNA reads TGCAGCGTTGCTTTATGGACTAGCGGGAGAGCTCTTGCCAAAAACATTCGGTACTTC. Translating gives CSVALWTSGRALAKNIRYF. Full variable domain (outside the CDR3, taken from reference TRBV29-1 and TRBJ2-4): SAVISQKPSRDICQRGTSLTIQCQVDSQVTMMFWYRQQPGQSLTLIATANQGSEATYESGFVIDKFPISRPNLTFSTLTVSNMSPEDSSIYLCSVALWTSGRALAKNIRYFGAGTRLSVL.

A word on this clonotype: A single base separates this from a much larger clone, so it may be a read error. This rearrangement joins TRBV11-2 to TRBJ2-1; 10 positions match TRBD2. The CDR3 extends over 14 amino acids. Germline lookup yields CDR1 SGHAT and CDR2 FQNNGV. V lost 5 bases, J lost 11 bases, and 9 bases stayed unmatched. Here the CDR3 DNA reads TGTGCCAGCAGCGCGGGACTAGCGTCCGATAAGCAGTTCTTC. Translation: CASSAGLASDKQFF.

V and J are TRBV28 and TRBJ2-7, with no clear D. The DNA matches TRBJ2-5 better at its end, which makes the J call doubtful. The CDR3 is made up of 13 amino acids. The V gene's germline CDR1 is MDHEN and CDR2 SYDVKM. The DNA of the CDR3 is TGTGCCAGCAGTCTCTCCTTCGAGGAGACCCAGTACTTC. Encoded protein: CASSLSFEETQYF.

V gene TRBV20-1 combines with J gene TRBJ2-3; the match to TRBD2 covers 12 bases. V dropped 6 bases and J dropped 3; count of bases not matched to a gene: 10. Germline V gene data show CDR1 as DFQATT and CDR2 as SNEGSKA (reference sequence). The CDR3 is 16 amino acids. The CDR3 coding sequence is TGCAGTGCCTCGACTAGCGGGAGAGTGGGAACAGATACGCAGTATTTT. Translating it yields CSASTSGRVGTDTQYF.

The V and J genes are TRBV3-1 and TRBJ2-2, with 9 bases identical to TRBD2. Germline CDR1 LGHDT, CDR2 YNNKEL (reference sequence). The CDR3 consists of 17 residues. V lost 3 bases to trimming and J lost 3 bases; unmatched junction nucleotides: 8. CDR3 sequence: CASSHLAGGPYTGELFF. CDR3 coding DNA: TGTGCCAGCAGCCACCTGGCGGGGGGGCCGTACACCGGGGAGCTGTTTTTT. Complete variable domain (other parts from reference TRBV3-1 and TRBJ2-2): DTAVSQTPKYLVTQMGNDKSIKCEQNLGHDTMYWYKQDSKKFLKIMFSYNNKELIINETVPNRFSPKSPDKAHLNLHINSLELGDSAVYFCASSHLAGGPYTGELFFGEGSRLTVL.

A word on this clonotype: One end of the junction is discordant with germline, which a read error may explain. This rearrangement joins TRBV5-1 to TRBJ2-3, with TRBD2 matching over 13 bases. The CDR3 is made up of 16 amino acids. Germline values: CDR1 SGHRS, CDR2 YFSETQ. In nucleotides, the CDR3 is TGCGCCAGCAGCTTGGGGACTAGCGGGGGAACAGGTACGCAGTATTTT. As protein: CASSLGTSGGTGTQYF.